This T cell receptor beta chain stems from a study of CD4 T cells in relation to SARS-CoV-2 and coronaviruses. Study-level background: Shared crossreactive spike epitopes were mapped to their HLA restriction.

Findings of the study overall: About 65% of donors had memory CD4+ clonotypes crossrecognizing SARS-CoV-2 and common cold coronavirus spike. Crossreactive clones expanded significantly less to SARS-CoV-2 than monoreactive clones. No crossreactivity against non-spike viral proteins was tested here.

The V gene lost 6 bases and the J gene lost 0 bases, with 18 bases spanning the gap. The CDR3 is 16 amino acids. The germline CDR1 and CDR2 sequences are MDHEN and SYDVKM. The unexposed donors gave CD4+ T cells in about 2010-2018, prior to COVID-19. About this clone: Its cognate antigen is unknown.

Profiled with immunoSEQ multiplex PCR; TCRdb holds only in-frame clones, not every one. Among about 64,000 clones listed, about 94% were seen once. This sequence was found in a human donor in good health. Sequencing was carried out using naive CD4+ T cells from PBMCs. Sample subset: naive CD4+ T cells isolated by negative enrichment. The gene calls are TRBV28 and TRBJ2-7; D possibly matches TRBD1 or TRBD2 (5 bases each). CDR3 in DNA: TGTGCCAGCAGGCCCCCTTCGGCAGGGAGCTCCTACGAGCAGTACTTC. Residues: CASRPPSAGSSYEQYF.